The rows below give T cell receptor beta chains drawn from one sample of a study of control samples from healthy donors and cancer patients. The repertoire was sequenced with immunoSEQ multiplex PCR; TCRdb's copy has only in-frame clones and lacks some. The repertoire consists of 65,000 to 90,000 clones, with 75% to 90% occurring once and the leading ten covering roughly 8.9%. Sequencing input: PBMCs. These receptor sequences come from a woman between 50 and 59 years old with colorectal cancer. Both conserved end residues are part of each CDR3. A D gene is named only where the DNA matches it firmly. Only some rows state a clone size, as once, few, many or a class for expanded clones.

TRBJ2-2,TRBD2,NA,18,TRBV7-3,TGTGCCAGCAGCTTACGGCCTAGCGGGGGCGCCGGGACCGGGGAGCTGTTTTTT,CASSLRPSGGAGTGELFF
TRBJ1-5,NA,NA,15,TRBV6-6,TGTGCCAGCAGTTATAACAGGGCCGGCAATCAGCCCCAGCATTTT,CASSYNRAGNQPQHF
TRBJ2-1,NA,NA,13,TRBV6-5,TGTGCCAGCAGGGTCCGTGATTTAAATGAGCAGTTCTTC,CASRVRDLNEQFF
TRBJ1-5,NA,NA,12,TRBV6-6,TGTGCCAGCAGTTACTCGGGTCAGCCCCAGCATTTT,CASSYSGQPQHF
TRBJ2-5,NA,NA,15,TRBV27,TGTGCCAGCAGCCCCTGGGGGCGGGGGTTCCGGACCCAGTACTTC,CASSPWGRGFRTQYF
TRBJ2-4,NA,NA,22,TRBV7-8,TGTGCCAGCAGCTTCAGGCCCCCCGCTAGTGGTTCAGGGGTGAGGACCAAAAACATTCAGTACTTC,CASSFRPPASGSGVRTKNIQYF
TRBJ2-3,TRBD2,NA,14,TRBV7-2,TGTGCCAGCAGCTTACCGGGGGGGCCAGATACGCAGTATTTT,CASSLPGGPDTQYF
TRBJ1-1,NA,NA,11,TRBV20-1,TGCAGTGCTAGAAATTGGACTGAAGCTTTCTTT,CSARNWTEAFF
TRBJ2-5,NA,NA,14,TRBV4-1,TGCGCCAGCAGCCAAGACCCCCTTGGAACTGCCCAGTACTTC,CASSQDPLGTAQYF
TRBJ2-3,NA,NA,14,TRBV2,TGTGCCAGCAGGGGGGTGTTTGTCACAGATACGCAGTATTTT,CASRGVFVTDTQYF
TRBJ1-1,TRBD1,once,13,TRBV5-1,TGCGCCACCTCACAGGGGTTAGGCACTGAAGCTTTCTTT,CATSQGLGTEAFF
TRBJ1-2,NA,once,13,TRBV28,TGTGCCAGCAGTTTTACAGGGAAGGATGGCTACACCTTC,CASSFTGKDGYTF
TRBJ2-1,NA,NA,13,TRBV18,TGTGCCAGCTCACAGAGCTCCTACAATGAGCAGTTCTTC,CASSQSSYNEQFF
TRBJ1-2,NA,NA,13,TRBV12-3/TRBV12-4,TGTGCCAGCAGTTTAGGGGCAGCGGGAGGCTACACCTTC,CASSLGAAGGYTF
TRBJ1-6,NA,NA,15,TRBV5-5,TGTGCCAGCAGCTTTAACTCGGGGGGGCGTTCACCCCTCCACTTT,CASSFNSGGRSPLHF
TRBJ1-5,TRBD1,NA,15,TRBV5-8,TGTGCCAGCAGCTTGGCGGGACAGACCCATCAGCCCCAGCATTTT,CASSLAGQTHQPQHF
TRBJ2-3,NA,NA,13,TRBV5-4,TGTGCCAGCAGCTTGGCTGGGGTAGATACGCAGTATTTT,CASSLAGVDTQYF
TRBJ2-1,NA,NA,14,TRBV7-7,TGTGCCAGCAGCCTCGGACTCCCGGGTAATGAGCAGTTCTTC,CASSLGLPGNEQFF
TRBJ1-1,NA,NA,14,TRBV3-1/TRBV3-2,TGTGCCAGCAGCCTCGGGACGGTGAACACTGAAGCTTTCTTT,CASSLGTVNTEAFF
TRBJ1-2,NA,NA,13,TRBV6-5,TGTGCCAGCAGACCAGACAGGAACTATGGCTACACCTTC,CASRPDRNYGYTF
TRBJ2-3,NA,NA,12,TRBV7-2,TGTGCCAGCAGCTTACAGGCAGATACGCAGTATTTT,CASSLQADTQYF
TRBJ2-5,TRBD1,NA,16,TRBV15,TGTGCCACCGGGGCAAGAAACAGGGGGAACCAAGAGACCCAGTACTTC,CATGARNRGNQETQYF
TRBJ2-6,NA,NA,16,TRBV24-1,TGTGCCACCAGTGATACGTGGGATTCTGGGGCCAACGTCCTGACTTTC,CATSDTWDSGANVLTF
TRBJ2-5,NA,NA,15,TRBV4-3,TGCGCCAGCAGCCAGGAACGAGGACAGACAGAGACCCAGTACTTC,CASSQERGQTETQYF
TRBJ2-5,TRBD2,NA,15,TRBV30,TGTGCCTGGAGGCCGACCGGGACTAGCGGGGGGCCCCAGTACTTC,CAWRPTGTSGGPQYF
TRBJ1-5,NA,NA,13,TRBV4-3,TGCGCCAGCAGCCTTAGGCTGAATCAGCCCCAGCATTTT,CASSLRLNQPQHF
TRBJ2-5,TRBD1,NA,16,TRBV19,TGTGCCAGTAGTCCCGGGACAGGGGGCTCGGGAGAGACCCAGTACTTC,CASSPGTGGSGETQYF
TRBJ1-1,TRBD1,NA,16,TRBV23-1,TGCGCCAGCAGTCAAATCGGGACAGGGTTTACCACTGAAGCTTTCTTT,CASSQIGTGFTTEAFF
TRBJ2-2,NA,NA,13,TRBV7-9,TGTGCCAGCAGCTTCTTCGACACCGGGGAGCTGTTTTTT,CASSFFDTGELFF
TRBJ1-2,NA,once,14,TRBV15,TGTGCCACCAGCAGAGATATAGGGGCCTATGGCTACACCTTC,CATSRDIGAYGYTF
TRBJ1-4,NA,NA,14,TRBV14,TGTGCCAGCAGCCAAGACACAGTAGTTGAAAAACTGTTTTTT,CASSQDTVVEKLFF
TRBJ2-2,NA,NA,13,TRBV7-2,TGTGCCAGCAGCTTAGTCACCGCCGGGGAGCTGTTTTTT,CASSLVTAGELFF
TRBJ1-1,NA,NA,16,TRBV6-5,TGTGCCAGCAGTTATTCCGTCAACTACATGAACACTGAAGCTTTCTTT,CASSYSVNYMNTEAFF
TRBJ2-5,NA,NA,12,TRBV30,TGTGCCTGGAGTACAGGGAAAGAGACCCAGTACTTC,CAWSTGKETQYF
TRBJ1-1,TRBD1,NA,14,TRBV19,TGTGCCAGTAGTATTAGCAGGGGGGACACTGAAGCTTTCTTT,CASSISRGDTEAFF
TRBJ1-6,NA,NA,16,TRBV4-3,TGCGCCAGCAGCCAAGAATTAACGAGTCAGAATTCACCCCTCCACTTT,CASSQELTSQNSPLHF
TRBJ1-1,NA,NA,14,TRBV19,TGTGCCAGTAGTCGGGGGGGTATGAACACTGAAGCTTTCTTT,CASSRGGMNTEAFF
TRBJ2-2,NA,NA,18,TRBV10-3,TGTGCCATCAGTGAGTCGAGGTTCGCAGGGGTTAGCACCGGGGAGCTGTTTTTT,CAISESRFAGVSTGELFF
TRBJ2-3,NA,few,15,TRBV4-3,TGCGCCAGCAGCTCCGAGTTCACAGACACAGATACGCAGTATTTT,CASSSEFTDTDTQYF
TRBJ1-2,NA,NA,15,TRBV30,TGTGCCTGGAGTGAAATTGCAGCCAAGACCTATGGCTACACCTTC,CAWSEIAAKTYGYTF
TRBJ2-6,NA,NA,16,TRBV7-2,TGTGCCGGCAGCTTAGTTGGGGGGCCCGGGGCCAACGTCCTGACTTTC,CAGSLVGGPGANVLTF
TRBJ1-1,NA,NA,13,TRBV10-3,TGTGCCATCAGTGAACAAGGGGACACTGAAGCTTTCTTT,CAISEQGDTEAFF
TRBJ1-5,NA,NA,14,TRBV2,TGTGCCAGCAACGAGAATTATAGCAATCAGCCCCAGCATTTT,CASNENYSNQPQHF
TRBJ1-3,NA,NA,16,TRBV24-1,TGTGCCACCCCAGGCAGGCCCCATTTCTCTGGAAACACCATATATTTT,CATPGRPHFSGNTIYF
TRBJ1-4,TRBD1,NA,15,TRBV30,TGTGCCTGGACCGAGGGACAGGGGGCTATTGAAAAACTGTTTTTT,CAWTEGQGAIEKLFF
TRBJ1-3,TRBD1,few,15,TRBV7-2,TGTGCCAGCAGTCCAGACAGGGGTGGGGGAAACACCATATATTTT,CASSPDRGGGNTIYF
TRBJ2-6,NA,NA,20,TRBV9,TGTGCCAGCAGCGTAGCTACAGGGACCCCGTCCCTCTCTGGGGCCAACGTCCTGACTTTC,CASSVATGTPSLSGANVLTF
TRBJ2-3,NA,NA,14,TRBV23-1,TGCGCCAGCAGTCAGGGACGGAGCACAGATACGCAGTATTTT,CASSQGRSTDTQYF